This is a list of T cell receptor beta chains from one sample in a study of CD8 T cells in Susac syndrome. TCRdb reanalysed the immunoSEQ multiplex PCR reads using MiXCR and keeps one entry per CDR3 protein. The profile shows some 170,000 distinct CDR3 sequences, just under 95% of them singletons. Sequences were obtained from CD4+ T cells from PBMCs. These receptor sequences come from a human donor in good health. CDR3s include the opening cysteine and the closing phenylalanine or tryptophan. The order of the fields is CDR3 DNA, CDR3 protein, V gene, clone size, D gene, J gene. A D gene is named only where the DNA matches it firmly. For some rows the clone size is stated as once, few or many, or as a class when expanded; others skip it.

CDR3 DNA: TGTGCCAGCACCTTCCGGGTGGGCGGCGCCACAGATACGCAGTATTTT; CDR3 protein: CASTFRVGGATDTQYF; V gene: TRBV12-3/TRBV12-4; clone size: once; D gene: NA; J gene: TRBJ2-3
CDR3 DNA: TGTGCCTGGAGTGTTGTGGATTCACCCCTCCACTTT; CDR3 protein: CAWSVVDSPLHF; V gene: TRBV30; clone size: NA; D gene: NA; J gene: TRBJ1-6
CDR3 DNA: TGCAGCGTTGTACGTCAAGAGAACACTGAAGCTTTCTTT; CDR3 protein: CSVVRQENTEAFF; V gene: TRBV29-1; clone size: NA; D gene: NA; J gene: TRBJ1-1
CDR3 DNA: TGTGCCAGTTACGCGAGGGGGTCTAGCACAGATACGCAGTATTTT; CDR3 protein: CASYARGSSTDTQYF; V gene: TRBV6-2/TRBV6-3; clone size: NA; D gene: NA; J gene: TRBJ2-3
CDR3 DNA: TGTGCCAGCAGCATGTTTAGGGCCTACTGGGAGCAGTACTTC; CDR3 protein: CASSMFRAYWEQYF; V gene: TRBV3-1; clone size: once; D gene: NA; J gene: TRBJ2-7
CDR3 DNA: TGTGCCAGCAGCATTTTATCCGGGACCTCCTCGCCTTTCTTT; CDR3 protein: CASSILSGTSSPFF; V gene: TRBV3-1; clone size: NA; D gene: NA; J gene: TRBJ1-1
CDR3 DNA: TGTGCCAGCAGGACTTACACTGAAGCTTTCTTT; CDR3 protein: CASRTYTEAFF; V gene: TRBV28; clone size: NA; D gene: NA; J gene: TRBJ1-1
CDR3 DNA: TGCGCCAGCAGCCCGGGACGGCCGGGGAATGGCTACACCTTC; CDR3 protein: CASSPGRPGNGYTF; V gene: TRBV5-1; clone size: NA; D gene: NA; J gene: TRBJ1-2
CDR3 DNA: TGCAAGTTAAGTCAGGGGGGTAATCAGCCCCAGCATTTT; CDR3 protein: CKLSQGGNQPQHF; V gene: TRBV29-1; clone size: NA; D gene: TRBD1; J gene: TRBJ1-5
CDR3 DNA: TGTGCCAGCTCACCATTGACGGAGCTTTATGGCTACACCTTC; CDR3 protein: CASSPLTELYGYTF; V gene: TRBV18; clone size: NA; D gene: NA; J gene: TRBJ1-2
CDR3 DNA: TGTGCCAGCTCACCCGGACAGGGGTCGGTCTATGGCTACACCTTC; CDR3 protein: CASSPGQGSVYGYTF; V gene: TRBV18; clone size: NA; D gene: TRBD1; J gene: TRBJ1-2
CDR3 DNA: TGTGCCAGCAGTTTCGGTCCCACGACTGAAGCTTTCTTT; CDR3 protein: CASSFGPTTEAFF; V gene: TRBV12-3/TRBV12-4; clone size: NA; D gene: NA; J gene: TRBJ1-1
CDR3 DNA: TGTGCCAGCAGCCAAGGTCGGGTGGTCACTGAAGCTTTCTTT; CDR3 protein: CASSQGRVVTEAFF; V gene: TRBV14; clone size: NA; D gene: NA; J gene: TRBJ1-1
CDR3 DNA: TGTGCCAGCAGTGAAGAAGGACTAGCGGCGTACAATGAGCAGTTCTTC; CDR3 protein: CASSEEGLAAYNEQFF; V gene: TRBV2; clone size: NA; D gene: TRBD2; J gene: TRBJ2-1
CDR3 DNA: TGTGCCAGCACCATTAACTCTGGGGCCAACGTCCTGACTTTC; CDR3 protein: CASTINSGANVLTF; V gene: TRBV6-5; clone size: NA; D gene: NA; J gene: TRBJ2-6
CDR3 DNA: TGTGCCAGCAGCTTAGATGGCGGGGGAAGGCGCGAGCAGTACTTC; CDR3 protein: CASSLDGGGRREQYF; V gene: TRBV11-2; clone size: NA; D gene: TRBD2; J gene: TRBJ2-7
CDR3 DNA: TGCAGCGAACAGAGAGCTAGCTATGGCTACACCTTC; CDR3 protein: CSEQRASYGYTF; V gene: TRBV29-1; clone size: NA; D gene: NA; J gene: TRBJ1-2